These T cell receptor beta chains were read from a single sample in a study of blood T cell repertoires in COVID-19. This table comes from immunoSEQ multiplex PCR, and its TCRdb copy is limited to in-frame clones, with some not included. The sample carries roughly 230,000 clones, around 90% recorded once. The sample was peripheral blood. Receptors originate from a woman in her sixties or seventies with COVID-19, enrolled during active disease. Each CDR3 is given with its conserved first and last residue. A D gene is named only where the DNA matches it firmly. Expanded clones are given a class, and other clones once, few, many or no size at all.

CDR3 length: 13; clone size: -; J gene: TRBJ1-6; V gene: TRBV7-2; D gene: -; CDR3 protein: CASSLVGAGTLHF; CDR3 DNA: TGTGCCAGCAGCTTAGTAGGGGCCGGCACCCTCCACTTT
CDR3 length: 14; clone size: once; J gene: TRBJ2-7; V gene: TRBV29-1; D gene: TRBD2; CDR3 protein: CSVRTSGSSYEQYF; CDR3 DNA: TGCAGCGTCCGGACTAGCGGGAGCTCCTACGAGCAGTACTTC
CDR3 length: 14; clone size: -; J gene: TRBJ1-1; V gene: TRBV5-4; D gene: TRBD1; CDR3 protein: CASSFSRGLTEAFF; CDR3 DNA: TGTGCCAGCAGCTTCTCCAGGGGGCTTACTGAAGCTTTCTTT
CDR3 length: 17; clone size: -; J gene: TRBJ1-6; V gene: TRBV5-6; D gene: -; CDR3 protein: CASSLSGQTIYNSPLHF; CDR3 DNA: TGTGCCAGCAGCTTGAGCGGCCAGACGATCTATAATTCACCCCTCCACTTT
CDR3 length: 14; clone size: -; J gene: TRBJ1-1; V gene: TRBV10-3; D gene: TRBD1; CDR3 protein: CAISRTGENTEAFF; CDR3 DNA: TGTGCCATCAGCAGGACAGGTGAGAACACTGAAGCTTTCTTT
CDR3 length: 18; clone size: -; J gene: TRBJ2-6; V gene: TRBV15; D gene: -; CDR3 protein: CATSRDATRFSGANVLTF; CDR3 DNA: TGTGCCACCAGCAGAGATGCGACGAGGTTCTCTGGGGCCAACGTCCTGACTTTC
CDR3 length: 13; clone size: -; J gene: TRBJ1-2; V gene: TRBV14; D gene: -; CDR3 protein: CASSQSTVYGYTF; CDR3 DNA: TGTGCCAGCAGCCAGTCCACGGTCTATGGCTACACCTTC
CDR3 length: 15; clone size: once; J gene: TRBJ2-1; V gene: TRBV7-7; D gene: -; CDR3 protein: CASSSQRGGNNEQFF; CDR3 DNA: TGTGCCAGCAGCTCGCAGAGGGGGGGGAACAATGAGCAGTTCTTC
CDR3 length: 15; clone size: -; J gene: TRBJ1-2; V gene: TRBV6-5; D gene: -; CDR3 protein: CASSYRTGQPYGYTF; CDR3 DNA: TGTGCCAGCAGTTACCGGACCGGACAACCCTATGGCTACACCTTC
CDR3 length: 14; clone size: -; J gene: TRBJ2-7; V gene: TRBV5-1; D gene: TRBD2; CDR3 protein: CASSRTSGRYEQYF; CDR3 DNA: TGCGCCAGCAGCCGGACTAGCGGTCGCTACGAGCAGTACTTC
CDR3 length: 15; clone size: -; J gene: TRBJ2-2; V gene: TRBV6-2/TRBV6-3; D gene: -; CDR3 protein: CASTPRGRALGELFF; CDR3 DNA: TGTGCCAGCACCCCTCGTGGCAGGGCACTCGGGGAGCTGTTTTTT
CDR3 length: 15; clone size: -; J gene: TRBJ2-2; V gene: TRBV9; D gene: -; CDR3 protein: CASSDTLANTGELFF; CDR3 DNA: TGTGCCAGCAGCGACACGCTAGCGAACACCGGGGAGCTGTTTTTT
CDR3 length: 13; clone size: -; J gene: TRBJ2-3; V gene: TRBV11-3; D gene: -; CDR3 protein: CASSLPGTDTQYF; CDR3 DNA: TGTGCCAGCAGCTTACCGGGGACAGATACGCAGTATTTT
CDR3 length: 14; clone size: -; J gene: TRBJ2-3; V gene: TRBV7-9; D gene: -; CDR3 protein: CASSLAADTDTQYF; CDR3 DNA: TGTGCCAGCAGCTTAGCGGCGGACACAGATACGCAGTATTTT
CDR3 length: 13; clone size: -; J gene: TRBJ1-2; V gene: TRBV14; D gene: TRBD1; CDR3 protein: CASSPRQGHGYTF; CDR3 DNA: TGTGCCAGCAGCCCGCGACAGGGACATGGCTACACCTTC
CDR3 length: 13; clone size: -; J gene: TRBJ2-7; V gene: TRBV6-2/TRBV6-3; D gene: -; CDR3 protein: CASSVQVSYEQYF; CDR3 DNA: TGTGCCAGCAGCGTACAGGTTTCCTACGAGCAGTACTTC
CDR3 length: 13; clone size: -; J gene: TRBJ1-2; V gene: TRBV12-3/TRBV12-4; D gene: TRBD1; CDR3 protein: CASSRTGGFGYTF; CDR3 DNA: TGTGCCAGCAGTCGGACAGGGGGCTTCGGCTACACCTTC
CDR3 length: 14; clone size: -; J gene: TRBJ2-7; V gene: TRBV3-1/TRBV3-2; D gene: -; CDR3 protein: CASSPGVLLYEQYF; CDR3 DNA: TGTGCCAGCAGCCCAGGGGTACTTCTCTACGAGCAGTACTTC
CDR3 length: 16; clone size: -; J gene: TRBJ1-6; V gene: TRBV9; D gene: -; CDR3 protein: CASSVYHGGLNSPLHF; CDR3 DNA: TGTGCCAGCAGCGTATATCACGGAGGTTTAAATTCACCCCTCCACTTT
CDR3 length: 15; clone size: -; J gene: TRBJ2-7; V gene: TRBV14; D gene: -; CDR3 protein: CASSQFARGSYEQYF; CDR3 DNA: TGTGCCAGCAGCCAATTCGCGCGGGGCTCCTACGAGCAGTACTTC
CDR3 length: 14; clone size: -; J gene: TRBJ1-1; V gene: TRBV9; D gene: -; CDR3 protein: CASSPDFLNTEAFF; CDR3 DNA: TGTGCCAGCAGCCCGGACTTCCTGAACACTGAAGCTTTCTTT
CDR3 length: 14; clone size: -; J gene: TRBJ1-2; V gene: TRBV30; D gene: TRBD1; CDR3 protein: CAWSTGQVEDGYTF; CDR3 DNA: TGTGCCTGGAGTACCGGACAGGTAGAGGATGGCTACACCTTC
CDR3 length: 16; clone size: -; J gene: TRBJ1-2; V gene: TRBV25-1; D gene: TRBD1; CDR3 protein: CASSETPGRGPHGYTF; CDR3 DNA: TGTGCCAGCAGTGAAACCCCCGGCAGGGGGCCCCATGGCTACACCTTC
CDR3 length: 15; clone size: -; J gene: TRBJ1-2; V gene: TRBV5-6; D gene: -; CDR3 protein: CASSLAQVASYGYTF; CDR3 DNA: TGTGCCAGCAGCTTGGCCCAGGTGGCAAGCTATGGCTACACCTTC
CDR3 length: 12; clone size: -; J gene: TRBJ2-7; V gene: TRBV2; D gene: -; CDR3 protein: CASSEASRSTLF; CDR3 DNA: TGTGCCAGCAGTGAGGCTTCCCGATCCACCCTCTTC
CDR3 length: 15; clone size: once; J gene: TRBJ2-5; V gene: TRBV7-2; D gene: TRBD2; CDR3 protein: CASSQPSGGVETQYF; CDR3 DNA: TGTGCCAGCAGCCAACCAAGCGGGGGGGTTGAGACCCAGTACTTC
CDR3 length: 14; clone size: -; J gene: TRBJ2-7; V gene: TRBV11-2; D gene: TRBD2; CDR3 protein: CASSFSGVVYEQYF; CDR3 DNA: TGTGCCAGCAGCTTTAGCGGGGTTGTGTACGAGCAGTACTTC
CDR3 length: 18; clone size: once; J gene: TRBJ1-2; V gene: TRBV6-1; D gene: -; CDR3 protein: CASSEAMFRRALNYGYTF; CDR3 DNA: TGTGCCAGCAGTGAAGCGATGTTCCGCCGCGCACTAAACTATGGCTACACCTTC
CDR3 length: 14; clone size: -; J gene: TRBJ1-5; V gene: TRBV19; D gene: -; CDR3 protein: CATDTGYSNQPQHF; CDR3 DNA: TGTGCCACCGACACTGGGTATAGCAATCAGCCCCAGCATTTT